This T cell receptor beta chain was identified in a study of early T cells in non-severe SARS-CoV-2 infection. Study context: Sequencing targeted bulk RNA from unsorted whole blood, leaving chains unpaired. Study results and caveats: Reliance on VDJdb matching favored anti-spike CD8 responses; private and CD4 specificities were missed.

Turning to this clonotype: Its antigen is undetermined.

The V segment lost 5 bases and the J segment 5 bases; nucleotides outside the gene matches: 5. Per germline, CDR1 MNHEY and CDR2 SVGAGI. The CDR3 totals 15 residues. Each single cDNA molecule received a unique molecular identifier. A single record per CDR3 protein comes from TCRdb applying MiXCR to the 5' RACE reads. The data contain roughly 64,000 distinct CDR3 sequences, roughly 12% of them singletons. This sequence was found in an adult who was a healthcare worker with PCR-confirmed SARS-CoV-2 infection or an uninfected control (not recorded which). The gene calls are TRBV6-5 and TRBJ2-1; TRBD1 aligns across 11 bases. The material was whole blood, obtained at baseline. In DNA form, the CDR3 reads TGTGCCAGCAGTCTAGGACAGGGGGCTCACAATGAGCAGTTCTTC. Amino acids: CASSLGQGAHNEQFF.